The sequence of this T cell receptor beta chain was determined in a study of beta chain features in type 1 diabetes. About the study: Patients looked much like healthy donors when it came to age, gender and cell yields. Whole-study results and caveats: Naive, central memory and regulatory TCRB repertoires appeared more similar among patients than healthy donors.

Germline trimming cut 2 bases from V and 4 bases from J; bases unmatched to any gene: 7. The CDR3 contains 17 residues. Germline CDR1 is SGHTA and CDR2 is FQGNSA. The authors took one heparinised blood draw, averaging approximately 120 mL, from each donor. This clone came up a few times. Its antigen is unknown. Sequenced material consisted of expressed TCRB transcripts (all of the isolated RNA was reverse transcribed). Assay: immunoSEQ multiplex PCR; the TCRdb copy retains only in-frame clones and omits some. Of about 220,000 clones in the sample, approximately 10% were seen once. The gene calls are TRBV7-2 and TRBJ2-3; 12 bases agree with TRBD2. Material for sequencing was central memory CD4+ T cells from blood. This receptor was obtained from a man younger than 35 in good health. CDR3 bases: TGTGCCAGCAGCTTAAGGGCTAGCGGGAGGGTTGCAGATACGCAGTATTTT. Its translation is CASSLRASGRVADTQYF.